These 8 T cell receptor beta chains originate from one sample sequenced in a study of control samples from healthy donors and cancer patients. The table came from immunoSEQ multiplex PCR; TCRdb's copy has only in-frame clones and leaves some out. Of some 220,000 clones listed, around 94% were seen once; the top ten hold roughly 1.6%. Sequenced sample: blood. The receptor set was obtained from a man aged 50-60 years in good health.

The J gene is TRBJ2-1, the V gene TRBV24-1, with 8 bases matching TRBD1. V was pared by 5 bases and J by 7 bases, with 9 bases of the junction left unmatched. The CDR3 is 15 amino acids. The germline CDR1 and CDR2 sequences are KGHDR and SFDVKD. The CDR3 reads CATSVAGGLENEQFF. The CDR3 nucleotides are TGTGCCACCAGTGTGGCAGGGGGCCTTGAGAATGAGCAGTTCTTC.

This chain connects TRBV7-9 to TRBJ1-1; tentatively, D is TRBD1 (6 bases). The CDR3 sequence is 15 residues long. Germline V gives CDR1 SEHNR, CDR2 FQNEAQ (reference sequence). V was cut by 4 bases and J by 7 bases, with 19 bases left in between. As DNA, the CDR3 is TGTGCCAGCAGCTACTCCCCGGCGGGGGGCAATGAAGCTTTCTTT. Translation: CASSYSPAGGNEAFF.

This chain connects TRBV6-5 to TRBJ1-5, with 8 bases lining up with TRBD1. The CDR3 contains 15 residues. CDR1 and CDR2 (germline): MNHEY, SVGAGI. Germline trimming cut 8 bases from V and 6 bases from J; bases unmatched to any gene: 12. The CDR3 nucleotides read TGTGCCAGCCGGCCCTCTTTCGGACAGGGTCAGCCCCAGCATTTT. It specifies CASRPSFGQGQPQHF.

V usage is TRBV6-6 and J usage is TRBJ1-4; TRBD1 matches at 9 bases. Germline V gene sequence: CDR1 MNHNY, CDR2 SVGAGI (reference sequence). The CDR3 sequence is 16 residues long. V trimming: 5 bases; J trimming: 8 bases; junction bases outside the gene matches: 12. In nucleotides, the CDR3 is TGTGCCAGCAGTCAAGGCTACAGGGGGCCAAGGGAAAAACTGTTTTTT. It translates to CASSQGYRGPREKLFF.

The V and J genes are TRBV6-5 and TRBJ1-5; TRBD1 might be the D (6 bases). The CDR3 length is 15 residues. Trimming pared 7 bases from V and 2 bases from J, leaving 15 bases between. Germline V gene data show CDR1 as MNHEY and CDR2 as SVGAGI. The CDR3 spells CASKDRVSGNQPQHF. CDR3 sequence (DNA): TGTGCCAGCAAGGACAGAGTATCTGGCAATCAGCCCCAGCATTTT.

The chain has TRBV18 and TRBJ1-1; perhaps TRBD1 as D (6 bases). CDR1 is KGHSH, CDR2 LQKENI, per germline. Trimming left V 1 base short and J 2 bases short, with 17 bases between. The CDR3 is made up of 17 amino acids. CDR3 in DNA: TGTGCCAGCTCACCACAGGTCGGGAACAGGGCTAACACTGAAGCTTTCTTT. It yields the protein CASSPQVGNRANTEAFF.

The chain combines TRBV28 with TRBJ1-5, with 8 bases fitting TRBD1. The CDR3 is made up of 15 amino acids. Germline V gives CDR1 MDHEN, CDR2 SYDVKM. V lost 3 bases and J lost 4; bases outside the gene matches: 5. CDR3 loop: CASSFSGGRNQPQHF. The CDR3, as DNA: TGTGCCAGCAGTTTCTCAGGGGGCCGGAATCAGCCCCAGCATTTT.

V gene TRBV25-1 combines with J gene TRBJ2-5; D remains unclear. Per germline, CDR1 MGHDK and CDR2 SYGVNS. Between the trimmed V and J ends, which lost 3 bases and 4 bases, there was a span of 15 bases. CDR3 size: 15 residues. CDR3 nucleotides: TGTGCCAGCAGTGACCCCAGGTACCTTACAGAGACCCAGTACTTC. It encodes CASSDPRYLTETQYF.